The TCR beta chain under discussion was sequenced for a study of shared clonotypes between healthy human individuals. Overall study results and limits: Among the subsets, naive ones generally showed larger estimated richness than memory ones.

The ends were cut back, 5 bases at V and 1 base at J, with 16 bases in the middle. This CDR3 comprises 16 residues. Germline CDR1 and CDR2: SGHTA and FQGNSA. Nashville, Tennessee was home to all donors, each a Caucasian adult. Negatively enriched CD4+ T cells were divided by CD45RA into naive and memory. Clones were read by immunoSEQ multiplex PCR, and TCRdb kept only the in-frame ones, dropping some. This sample has roughly 2.6 million clones; just over 90% occur once, and the top ten carry 0.11% to 0.15%. As concerns this clone: Antigen: not known.

Specimen: naive CD4+ T cells sorted from blood. The subset is: CD45RA+ positively selected. The sequence came from a man younger than 30 in good health. V is TRBV7-2 and J is TRBJ2-3; weak D call: TRBD2 (6 bases). CDR3 in amino acids: CASSKPRPGGTDTQYF. As DNA, the CDR3 is TGTGCCAGCAGCAAGCCCCGACCGGGAGGCACAGATACGCAGTATTTT.